What follows are 11 T cell receptor beta chains derived from one specimen sequenced in a study of CD8+ T cells in alopecia areata. Sequencing templates came from extracted RNA that was reverse transcribed into cDNA. Generated by immunoSEQ multiplex PCR, the TCRdb table keeps only in-frame clones and is missing some. The profile shows 150,000 to 200,000 clones, roughly three fifths of them singletons. Treatment: oral pan-JAK inhibitor, 5-10 mg twice daily. The material was CD4+ T cells sorted from blood, obtained around week 50, from a patient treated with tofacitinib. These TCRs come from a human donor with alopecia areata.

This clone was counted once. The V call is TRBV9, the J call TRBJ2-1, with 7 bases identical to TRBD1. CDR1 and CDR2 from the germline V gene are SGDLS and YYNGEE. Trimming cost V 0 bases and J 6 bases; bases outside gene matches: 6. CDR3 size: 15 residues. Here the CDR3 reads CASSVEQGNSNEQFF. The DNA for the CDR3 is TGTGCCAGCAGCGTAGAACAGGGGAATTCCAATGAGCAGTTCTTC.

The CDR3 DNA sequence: TGTGCCAGCAGCCCCATCACGGCCGCCCACACCTTC. As protein: CASSPITAAHTF. The chain recombines TRBV9 with TRBJ1-2; no clear D gene. The CDR3 consists of 12 residues. Looked up from germline, CDR1 is SGDLS and CDR2 is YYNGEE. Trimming took 4 bases from V and 12 from J, leaving 16 bases between them.

J is TRBJ2-5 and V is TRBV10-3, with 9 bases lining up with TRBD2. J lost 5 bases, V lost 3 bases, and 13 bases had no gene match. This CDR3 contains 17 residues. CDR1 ENHRY and CDR2 SYGVKD come from the germline V gene. The CDR3 loop is CAISEGRSGGLTETQYF. CDR3 coding DNA: TGTGCCATCAGTGAAGGGAGGAGCGGGGGGCTCACCGAGACCCAGTACTTC.

This chain links TRBV29-1 with TRBJ2-6, with D unresolved. Germline loops: CDR1 SQVTM, CDR2 ANQGSEA. This CDR3 has 14 amino acids. The V and J ends lost 4 bases and 0 bases respectively, with 7 bases between them. Here the CDR3 DNA reads TGCAGCGTTGCCGTGGCCTCTGGGGCCAACGTCCTGACTTTC. Protein product: CSVAVASGANVLTF.

The chain employs TRBV10-3 and TRBJ2-2; D not resolved. The germline V and J ends were trimmed by 8 bases and 0 bases, with 10 bases remaining between them. The CDR3 totals 14 residues. Germline V lookup: CDR1 ENHRY, CDR2 SYGVKD. CDR3 region: CAILGGSNTGELFF. In DNA form, the CDR3 reads TGTGCCATCCTCGGTGGCTCGAACACCGGGGAGCTGTTTTTT.

V usage is TRBV7-2 and J usage is TRBJ1-2; perhaps TRBD1 as D (5 bases). The CDR3 contains 14 residues. The germline V gene has CDR1 SGHTA and CDR2 FQGNSA. Trimming stripped 1 base from V and 8 bases from J, with 14 bases between. CDR3 amino acids: CASSLEFRRGGYTF. CDR3 sequence (DNA): TGTGCCAGCAGCTTAGAGTTCCGAAGGGGCGGCTACACCTTC.

The chain joins TRBV18 to TRBJ1-2; D perhaps matches TRBD1 (5 bases). V lost 1 base to trimming and J lost 6 bases, with 15 bases between them. CDR3 size: 15 residues. Germline V gene lookup returns CDR1 KGHSH and CDR2 LQKENI. The CDR3 spells CASSPRTRDADGYTF. In DNA form, the CDR3 reads TGTGCCAGCTCACCACGGACTCGGGACGCTGATGGCTACACCTTC.

The V gene is TRBV10-3, the J gene TRBJ2-3; D is unclear. With 3 bases removed from V and 3 bases from J, the gap between germline ends came to 10 bases. Germline V gene data show CDR1 as ENHRY and CDR2 as SYGVKD. This CDR3 comprises 14 residues. The CDR3 region is CAISDGAATDTQYF. CDR3 DNA: TGTGCCATCAGTGATGGTGCGGCGACAGATACGCAGTATTTT.

In this sample, this clone turned up a few times. The chain links TRBV2 to TRBJ1-2; D may be TRBD1 (6 bases). The CDR3 is 16 residues long. Germline CDR1 and CDR2: SNHLY and FYNNEI. Trimming shortened V by 0 bases and J by 7 bases, and 18 bases separated the two germline ends. The CDR3 DNA is TGTGCCAGCAGTGAAGCGGGGGGCGCGGTGTCCTCTGGCTACACCTTC. It specifies CASSEAGGAVSSGYTF.

The V and J genes are TRBV29-1 and TRBJ1-1; D is unresolved. The CDR3 consists of 15 residues. With 4 bases removed from V and 1 base from J, the gap between germline ends came to 16 bases. Germline CDR1 reads SQVTM; CDR2 reads ANQGSEA. The CDR3 DNA reads TGCAGCGTTGTTGTCACGGCCGGAGCGAACACTGAAGCTTTCTTT. It specifies CSVVVTAGANTEAFF.

V is TRBV7-8 and J is TRBJ2-3; possible D gene TRBD2, 6 bases. With 1 base removed from V and 3 bases from J, the gap between germline ends came to 11 bases. This CDR3 contains 15 residues. The germline V gene encodes CDR1 SGHVS and CDR2 FQNEAQ. The CDR3 DNA reads TGTGCCAGCAGCTTAGGGGGGGTCGGGACAGATACGCAGTATTTT. This gives the protein CASSLGGVGTDTQYF.